Each of the 14 T cell receptor beta chains below was sequenced from the same sample in a study of identical twins. TCRdb called the 5' RACE reads again in MiXCR, with one record for every CDR3 protein. The table shows about 660,000 distinct CDR3 sequences, with around 8.6% occurring only once. These data were also reused for a study on yellow fever vaccine responses in identical twins.

The sequencing input was PBMCs. The receptor source for this set is a woman younger than 35 in good health.

This clonotype showed up many times. The chain is built from TRBV11-2 and TRBJ2-1, with TRBD2 matching over 7 bases. The germline V gene has CDR1 SGHAT and CDR2 FQNNGV. V gave up 0 bases and J gave up 5 bases; unmatched junction bases: 13. The CDR3 length is 18 residues. CDR3 sequence reads: CASSLDLVGASGHNEQFF. In DNA, the CDR3 is TGTGCCAGCAGCTTAGATTTGGTCGGGGCTAGCGGTCACAATGAGCAGTTCTTC.

The chain links TRBV20-1 to TRBJ2-3, with D perhaps TRBD1 (6 bases). The V end was cut by 3 bases, the J end by 2 bases, with 9 bases between. Germline V gives CDR1 DFQATT, CDR2 SNEGSKA (reference sequence). The CDR3 covers 13 residues. As DNA, the CDR3 is TGCAGTGCTAGGGACAGCAACACAGATACGCAGTATTTT. Translation gives CSARDSNTDTQYF.

The chain couples TRBV20-1 to TRBJ2-7; D perhaps matches TRBD1 (6 bases). Deletions cut 5 bases from V and 3 bases from J, with 14 bases between. The CDR3 runs 13 residues. Germline values: CDR1 DFQATT, CDR2 SNEGSKA (reference sequence). In DNA, the CDR3 is TGCAGTGCTTCCGGGACACACTTCTACGAGCAGTACTTC. Protein product: CSASGTHFYEQYF.

This clonotype appeared a few times. The chain carries TRBV29-1 and TRBJ2-2; D gene uncertain. Germline loops: CDR1 SQVTM, CDR2 ANQGSEA. The CDR3 covers 15 residues. Trimming took off 7 bases at V and 0 bases at J, with 15 bases between the two ends. CDR3 nucleotides: TGCAGCGCTAAGGCCCAGGCGTCGAACACCGGGGAGCTGTTTTTT. This sequence encodes CSAKAQASNTGELFF.

The rearrangement uses TRBV28 and TRBJ2-3; TRBD1 matches 7 bases. Losses at the gene ends were 3 bases for V and 0 bases for J; bases not matched to a gene: 6. Germline values: CDR1 MDHEN, CDR2 SYDVKM. The length of the CDR3 is 16 residues. CDR3 nucleotides: TGTGCCAGCAGTTTCCCCGGGACAGTGAGCACAGATACGCAGTATTTT. Its translation: CASSFPGTVSTDTQYF.

V gene TRBV6-5 combines with J gene TRBJ2-5, with D unresolved. V was clipped by 2 bases and J by 5 bases, with 12 bases between them. Per germline, CDR1 MNHEY and CDR2 SVGAGI. CDR3 length equals 14 residues. Here the CDR3 reads CASSYRFHGETQYF. The CDR3 DNA reads TGTGCCAGCAGTTACAGGTTCCACGGGGAGACCCAGTACTTC.

Details on this clonotype: A read error is possible here, since a much larger clone lies one base away. The genes are TRBV5-1 and TRBJ2-7; TRBD1 matches 7 bases. Germline CDR1 reads SGHRS; CDR2 reads YFSETQ. CDR3 length: 14 amino acids. CDR3 DNA: TGCACCAGCAGCGGAACAGGGGTCCCCTACGAGCAGTACTTC. Translated, it gives CTSSGTGVPYEQYF.

The chain employs TRBV3-1 and TRBJ2-1, with D perhaps given as TRBD1 or TRBD2 (6 bases each). The CDR3 runs 16 residues. The germline gives CDR1 LGHDT, CDR2 YNNKEL (reference sequence). Trimming cost V 5 bases and J 0 bases, with 14 bases left between them. The chain's CDR3 is CASSGGLLSSYNEQFF. The CDR3 DNA follows: TGTGCCAGCAGCGGGGGGCTCCTTAGCTCCTACAATGAGCAGTTCTTC.

This clonotype was observed a few times. V and J are TRBV5-5 and TRBJ2-2; TRBD2 aligns across 7 bases. The trim removed 3 bases at V and 3 bases at J, leaving 8 bases unmatched. CDR3 length: 16 amino acids. The germline gives CDR1 SGHKS, CDR2 YYEKEE (reference sequence). The CDR3, as DNA: TGTGCCAGCAGCTGGGGGGGGACCCCATACACCGGGGAGCTGTTTTTT. Its translation is CASSWGGTPYTGELFF.

This clonotype was observed a few times. This chain connects TRBV2 to TRBJ2-1; D may be TRBD1 (6 bases). The germline V gene has CDR1 SNHLY and CDR2 FYNNEI. The CDR3 contains 16 residues. Trimming left V 10 bases short and J 0 bases short, with 19 bases between. CDR3 coding DNA: TGTGCCACCCCTGGGGGCAGTATGTCCTCCTACAATGAGCAGTTCTTC. This codes for CATPGGSMSSYNEQFF. The full variable domain, its missing parts supplied by reference TRBV2 and TRBJ2-1, is EPEVTQTPSHQVTQMGQEVILRCVPISNHLYFYWYRQILGQKVEFLVSFYNNEISEKSEIFDDQFSVERPDGSNFTLKIRSTKLEDSAMYFCATPGGSMSSYNEQFFGPGTRLTVL.

Only a few counts were recorded for this clonotype. The rearrangement joins TRBV10-2 to TRBJ2-3; D perhaps matches TRBD1 (5 bases). Trimming shortened V by 2 bases and J by 3 bases, and 12 bases separated the two germline ends. The length of the CDR3 is 15 residues. Looked up from germline, CDR1 is WSHSY and CDR2 is SAAADI. The CDR3 sequence: CASSEGAKGTDTQYF. The CDR3 DNA sequence: TGCGCCAGCAGTGAGGGGGCGAAGGGAACAGATACGCAGTATTTT.

This chain joins TRBV20-1 and TRBJ1-4; no definite D call. From germline, CDR1 is DFQATT and CDR2 SNEGSKA (reference sequence). This CDR3 has 15 amino acids. Trimming left V 0 bases short and J 0 bases short, with 8 bases between. CDR3 bases: TGCAGTGCTAGAGATCTTTTATCAACTAATGAAAAACTGTTTTTT. This encodes CSARDLLSTNEKLFF.

This clonotype was detected ten times or more. J is TRBJ2-1 and V is TRBV7-9; 12 positions match TRBD2. J gave up 4 bases and V 4 bases, and 2 bases lay outside the gene matches. Germline CDR1 SEHNR, CDR2 FQNEAQ (reference sequence). The length of the CDR3 is 15 residues. CDR3 DNA: TGTGCCAGCAGCTACGGGACTAGCGGGTACAATGAGCAGTTCTTC. Its protein product is CASSYGTSGYNEQFF.

This clonotype was seen a handful of times. The chain is built from TRBV5-1 and TRBJ2-7, with D tentatively TRBD1 (6 bases). The CDR3 runs 14 residues. V lost 4 bases to trimming and J lost 6 bases, with 17 bases between them. From germline, CDR1 is SGHRS and CDR2 YFSETQ. The CDR3 nucleotides are TGCGCCAGCAGCGCACAGACAGGCCCCTCCGAGCAGTACTTC. It encodes CASSAQTGPSEQYF.